Listed below are T cell receptor beta chains from one sample, sequenced in a study of OX40 agonist ivuxolimab in advanced cancers. Sequencing was performed with immunoSEQ multiplex PCR; in TCRdb, only in-frame clones are kept and a portion is missing. The data show 25,000 to 30,000 clones, 65% to 90% seen once. The sample was CD4+ or CD8+ T cells sorted from blood, taken in a trial of the OX40 agonist ivuxolimab. These receptors all stem from an adult with an advanced solid tumor such as melanoma, head and neck, liver or kidney cancer. The CDR3 runs from the conserved cysteine through the conserved F or W. The D gene is left open where the match is weak.

J gene: TRBJ1-3; V gene: TRBV30; D gene: NA; CDR3 DNA: TGTGCCTGGAGCATCCCCGACGTTGACTCTGGAAACACCATATATTTT; CDR3 protein: CAWSIPDVDSGNTIYF
J gene: TRBJ2-3; V gene: TRBV7-2; D gene: NA; CDR3 DNA: TGTGCCAGCGGAGGTGGGGTAGACACGCAGTATTTT; CDR3 protein: CASGGGVDTQYF
J gene: TRBJ2-5; V gene: TRBV15; D gene: NA; CDR3 DNA: TGTGCCACCAGCAGAGCCAGGACCCAGTACTTC; CDR3 protein: CATSRARTQYF
J gene: TRBJ1-6; V gene: TRBV6-5; D gene: NA; CDR3 DNA: TGTGCCAGCAGCTCCGTAGGGTCACCCCTCCACTTT; CDR3 protein: CASSSVGSPLHF
J gene: TRBJ2-3; V gene: TRBV7-6; D gene: NA; CDR3 DNA: TGTGCCAGCAGCTTATATCGGGATTCGAGAGATACGCAGTATTTT; CDR3 protein: CASSLYRDSRDTQYF
J gene: TRBJ2-1; V gene: TRBV27; D gene: TRBD2; CDR3 DNA: TGTGCCAGCAGTCATAAGGCGGGGGTATCCTACAATGAGCAGTTCTTC; CDR3 protein: CASSHKAGVSYNEQFF
J gene: TRBJ1-1; V gene: TRBV7-6; D gene: NA; CDR3 DNA: TGTGCCAGCAGCTCCGTGCGGGGGATGAACACTGAAGCTTTCTTT; CDR3 protein: CASSSVRGMNTEAFF
J gene: TRBJ2-1; V gene: TRBV27; D gene: NA; CDR3 DNA: TGTGCCAGCAGTTTAGGTCAGGCGCTCCGGGATGAGCAGTTCTTC; CDR3 protein: CASSLGQALRDEQFF
J gene: TRBJ2-1; V gene: TRBV29-1; D gene: NA; CDR3 DNA: TGCAGCGTTTCCGGGGGCTTCACATCATCCGAATACAATGAGCAGTTCTTC; CDR3 protein: CSVSGGFTSSEYNEQFF
J gene: TRBJ2-4; V gene: TRBV27; D gene: TRBD2; CDR3 DNA: TGTGCCAGCAGTGATAGCGGGGAAAACATTCAGTACTTC; CDR3 protein: CASSDSGENIQYF
J gene: TRBJ2-3; V gene: TRBV2; D gene: NA; CDR3 DNA: TGTGCCAGCAGACAGCCGGACACAGATACGCAGTATTTT; CDR3 protein: CASRQPDTDTQYF
J gene: TRBJ1-1; V gene: TRBV30; D gene: TRBD1; CDR3 DNA: TGTGCCTGGAGTGTAACAGGGGGCACTGAAGCTTTCTTT; CDR3 protein: CAWSVTGGTEAFF